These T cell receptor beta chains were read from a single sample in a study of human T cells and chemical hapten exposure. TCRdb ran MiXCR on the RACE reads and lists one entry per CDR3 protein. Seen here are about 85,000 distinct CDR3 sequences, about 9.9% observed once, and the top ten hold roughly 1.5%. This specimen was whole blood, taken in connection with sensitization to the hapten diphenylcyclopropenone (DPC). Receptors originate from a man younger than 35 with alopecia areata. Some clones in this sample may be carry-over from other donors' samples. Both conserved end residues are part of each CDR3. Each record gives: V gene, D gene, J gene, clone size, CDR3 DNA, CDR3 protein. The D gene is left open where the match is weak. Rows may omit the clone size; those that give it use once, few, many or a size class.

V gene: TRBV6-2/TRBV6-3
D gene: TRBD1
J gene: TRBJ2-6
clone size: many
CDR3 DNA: TGTGCCAGCAGTATACAGGGGGCATCAGGGGCCAACGTCCTGACTTTC
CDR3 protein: CASSIQGASGANVLTF

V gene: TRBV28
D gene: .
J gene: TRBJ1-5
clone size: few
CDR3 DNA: TGTGCCAGCAGTCCGAGTAGCGGGGGGCAACTCCTCAGGGGGCCCCAGCATTTT
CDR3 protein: CASSPSSGGQLLRGPQHF

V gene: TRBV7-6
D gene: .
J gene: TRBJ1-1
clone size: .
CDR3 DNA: TGTGCCAGCAGCTTAGCAATTGCAGGGGTGAACACTGAAGCTTTCTTT
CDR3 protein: CASSLAIAGVNTEAFF

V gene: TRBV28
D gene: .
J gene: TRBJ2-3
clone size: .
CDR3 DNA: TGTGCCAGCAGCCGGACTGCTGCGTCGAACCCTACGCAGTATTTT
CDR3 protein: CASSRTAASNPTQYF

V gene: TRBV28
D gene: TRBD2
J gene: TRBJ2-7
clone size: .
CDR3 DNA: TGTGCCACCATCCCTCCGGGACTAGCGTCTGCCGAGCAGTACTTC
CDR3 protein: CATIPPGLASAEQYF

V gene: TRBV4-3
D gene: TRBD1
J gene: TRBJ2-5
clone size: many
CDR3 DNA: TGCGCCAGCAGTGCAGGACAGGGGTACCAAGAGACCCAGTACTTC
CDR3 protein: CASSAGQGYQETQYF

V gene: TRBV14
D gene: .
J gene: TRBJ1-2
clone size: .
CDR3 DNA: TGTGCCAGCAGCCAACCGGGGGGGCTGGATGGCTACACCTTC
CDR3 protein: CASSQPGGLDGYTF

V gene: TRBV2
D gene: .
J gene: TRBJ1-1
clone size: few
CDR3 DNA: TGTGCCAGCAGAGTGAGACGGGGGAACACTGAAGCTTTCTTT
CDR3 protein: CASRVRRGNTEAFF

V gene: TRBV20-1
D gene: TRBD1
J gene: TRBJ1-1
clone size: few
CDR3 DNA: TGCAGTGCTCAGGGGGAGTTGGGACAGGGCTTTGCAGCTTTCTTT
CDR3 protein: CSAQGELGQGFAAFF

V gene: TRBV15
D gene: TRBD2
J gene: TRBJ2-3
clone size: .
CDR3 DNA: TGTGCCACCAGCAGAACCAAGACTAGCGGGGGGGCAACAGATACGCAGTATTTT
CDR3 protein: CATSRTKTSGGATDTQYF

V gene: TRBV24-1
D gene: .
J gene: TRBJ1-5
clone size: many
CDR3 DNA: TGTGCCACCAGTGCCTCCCCCAGGCAGCCCCAGCATTTT
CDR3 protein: CATSASPRQPQHF

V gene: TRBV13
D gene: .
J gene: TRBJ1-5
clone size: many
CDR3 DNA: TGTGCCAGCAGCTTAGCAGGTGGGGCCCAGCATTTT
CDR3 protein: CASSLAGGAQHF

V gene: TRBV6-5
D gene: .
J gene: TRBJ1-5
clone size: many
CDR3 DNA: TGTGCCACCAAGAAGGGTTTTAGCAATCAGCCCCAGCATTTT
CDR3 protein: CATKKGFSNQPQHF

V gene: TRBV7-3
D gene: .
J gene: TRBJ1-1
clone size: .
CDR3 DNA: TGTGCCAGCAGCTTAACGTTCGGGGCAGGCGCGGAAGCTTTCTTT
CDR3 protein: CASSLTFGAGAEAFF

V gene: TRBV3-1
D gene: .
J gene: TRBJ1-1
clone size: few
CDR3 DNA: TGTGCCAGCAGCCCAGGGGCCCAGAACACTGAAGCTTTCTTT
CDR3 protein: CASSPGAQNTEAFF

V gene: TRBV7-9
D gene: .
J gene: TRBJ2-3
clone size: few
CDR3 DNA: TGTGCTAGCAGCTTAGCAGGGGTTGGAGATACGCAGTATTTT
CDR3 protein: CASSLAGVGDTQYF

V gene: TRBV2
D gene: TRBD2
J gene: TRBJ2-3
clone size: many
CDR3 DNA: TGTGCCAGCAGTGACGGGACTAGAGGGTACCACACAGATACGCAGTATTTT
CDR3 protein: CASSDGTRGYHTDTQYF

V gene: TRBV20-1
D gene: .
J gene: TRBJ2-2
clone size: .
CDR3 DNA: TGCAGTGCTAGGTCCCCGTTCTCGAACACCGGGGAGCTGTTTTTT
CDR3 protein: CSARSPFSNTGELFF

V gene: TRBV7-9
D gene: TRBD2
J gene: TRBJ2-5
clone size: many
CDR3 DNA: TGTGCCAGCAGCTCCATGACTAGCGGGGGGCACAGGTACTTC
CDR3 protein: CASSSMTSGGHRYF

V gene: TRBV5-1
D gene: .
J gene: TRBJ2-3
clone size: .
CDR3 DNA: TGCGCCAGCAGCCCCCAGGGAGATACGCAGTATTTT
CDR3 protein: CASSPQGDTQYF

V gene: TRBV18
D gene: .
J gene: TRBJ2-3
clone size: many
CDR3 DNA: TGTGCCAGCTCATCTGAAGGGCTTCGGGACACAGATACGCAGTATTTT
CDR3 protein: CASSSEGLRDTDTQYF

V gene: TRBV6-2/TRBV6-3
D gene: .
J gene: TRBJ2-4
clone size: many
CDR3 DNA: TGTGCCAGCTTGTCGCGAGGAGGGGACATTCAGTACTTC
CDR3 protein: CASLSRGGDIQYF

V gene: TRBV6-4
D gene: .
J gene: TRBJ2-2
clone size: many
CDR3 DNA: TGTGCCAGCAGTGACAGGGACACCGGGGAGCTGTTTTTT
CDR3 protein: CASSDRDTGELFF

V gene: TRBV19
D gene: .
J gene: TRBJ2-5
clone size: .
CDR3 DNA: TGTGCCAGTAGTATTTCGACAGAGGAAGAGACCCAGTACTTC
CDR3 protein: CASSISTEEETQYF

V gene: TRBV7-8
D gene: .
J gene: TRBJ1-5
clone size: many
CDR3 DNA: TGTGCCAGCAGCTTAGTGGCGTACAATCAGCCCCAGCATTTT
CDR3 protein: CASSLVAYNQPQHF

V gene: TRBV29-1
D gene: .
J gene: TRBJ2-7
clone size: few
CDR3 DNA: TGCAGCGCCGCGAATCAGGACAGGCAGTACTTC
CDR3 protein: CSAANQDRQYF

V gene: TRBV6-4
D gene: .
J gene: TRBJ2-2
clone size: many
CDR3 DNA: TGTGCCAGCAGCTCGGGACTTGAGAACACCGGGGAGCTGTTTTTT
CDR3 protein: CASSSGLENTGELFF

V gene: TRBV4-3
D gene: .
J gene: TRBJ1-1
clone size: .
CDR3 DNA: TGCGCCAGCAGCCAAGGGCGAGGTGGGACTGAAGCTTTCTTT
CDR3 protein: CASSQGRGGTEAFF

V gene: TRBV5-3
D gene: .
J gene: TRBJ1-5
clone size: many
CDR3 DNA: TGTGCCAGAAGCTTTCCCCAGCAGCAGGATAGCAATCAGCCCCAGCATTTT
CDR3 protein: CARSFPQQQDSNQPQHF

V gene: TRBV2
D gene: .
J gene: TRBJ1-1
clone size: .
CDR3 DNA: TGTGCCAGCGATGGGAACACTGAAGCTTTCTTT
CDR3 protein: CASDGNTEAFF

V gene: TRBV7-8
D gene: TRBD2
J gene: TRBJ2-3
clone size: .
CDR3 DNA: TGTGCCAGCAGACTAGCGGCCGCCACAGATACGCAGTATTTT
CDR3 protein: CASRLAAATDTQYF

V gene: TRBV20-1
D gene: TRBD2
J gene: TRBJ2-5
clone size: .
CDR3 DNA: TGCAGTGCCGAAGAGCGGGGGCTAGCGGGGGAAGAGACCCAGTACTTC
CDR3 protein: CSAEERGLAGEETQYF

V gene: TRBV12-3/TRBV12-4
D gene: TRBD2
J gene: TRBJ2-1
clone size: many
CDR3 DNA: TGTGCCAGCAGTTTAGCTTCCCCCTTCGCGGGGGGGAACGATGAGCAGTTCTTC
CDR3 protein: CASSLASPFAGGNDEQFF

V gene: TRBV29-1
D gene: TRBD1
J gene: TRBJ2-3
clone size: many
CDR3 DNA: TGCAGCGTCGACAGGGGCGGAGATACGCAGTATTTT
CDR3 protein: CSVDRGGDTQYF

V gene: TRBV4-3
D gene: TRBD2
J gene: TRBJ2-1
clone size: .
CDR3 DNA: TGCGCCAGCAGTTGGACTAGCGGGGACAATGAGCAGTTCTTC
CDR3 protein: CASSWTSGDNEQFF

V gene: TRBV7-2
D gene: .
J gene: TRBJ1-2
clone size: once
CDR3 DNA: TGTGCCAGCGCCCGAGCTAACTATGGCTACACCTTC
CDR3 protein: CASARANYGYTF

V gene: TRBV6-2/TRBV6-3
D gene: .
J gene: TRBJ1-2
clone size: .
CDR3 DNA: TGTGCCAGCAGTTATAATCGACAAGGGAGGGCATATGACTATGGCTACACCTTC
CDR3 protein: CASSYNRQGRAYDYGYTF

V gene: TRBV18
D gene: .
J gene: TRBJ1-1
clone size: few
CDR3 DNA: TGTGTCAGCTCACCGGGGGGCCACACTGAAGCTTTCTTT
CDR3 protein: CVSSPGGHTEAFF

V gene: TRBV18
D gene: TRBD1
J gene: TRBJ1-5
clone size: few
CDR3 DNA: TGTGCCAGCTCACCACCGGGACAGAGCAATCAGCCCCAGCATTTT
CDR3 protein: CASSPPGQSNQPQHF

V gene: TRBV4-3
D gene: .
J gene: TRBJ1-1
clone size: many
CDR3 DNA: TGCGCCAGCAGCCAAGGGATTTACGGCGGTGAAGCTTTCTTT
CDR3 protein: CASSQGIYGGEAFF

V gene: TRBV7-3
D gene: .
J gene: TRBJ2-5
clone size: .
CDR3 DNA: TGTGCCAGCAGCCCAATCGGCAGGCAAGAGACCCAGTACTTC
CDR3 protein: CASSPIGRQETQYF

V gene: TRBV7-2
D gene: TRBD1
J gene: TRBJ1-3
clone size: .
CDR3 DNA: TGTGCCAGCAGCTTATATTCGACAGGGGCCGGAAACACCATATATTTT
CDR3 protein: CASSLYSTGAGNTIYF

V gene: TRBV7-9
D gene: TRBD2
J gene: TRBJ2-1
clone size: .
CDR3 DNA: TGTGCCAGCAGCCAGCGGGAGCGGGGGAATTACAATGAGCAGTTCTTC
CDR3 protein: CASSQRERGNYNEQFF

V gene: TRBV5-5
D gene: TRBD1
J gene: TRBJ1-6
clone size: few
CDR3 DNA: TGTGCCAGCAGCAACACAGGGGAGGCTTCACCCCTCCACTTT
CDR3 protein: CASSNTGEASPLHF

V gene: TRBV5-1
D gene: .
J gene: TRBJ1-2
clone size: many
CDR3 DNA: TGCGCCAGCTCAATGGTCCATAACTATGGCTACACCTTC
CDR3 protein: CASSMVHNYGYTF

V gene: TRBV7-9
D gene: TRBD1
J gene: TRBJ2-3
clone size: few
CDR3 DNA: TGTGCCAGCAGCTCACCCTCGACAGGGACCTCGGATACGCAGTATTTT
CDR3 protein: CASSSPSTGTSDTQYF

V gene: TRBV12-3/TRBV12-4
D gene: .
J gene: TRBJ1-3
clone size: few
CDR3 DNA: TGTGCCAGCAGTTTAATTGGACAGATCTCTGGAAACACCATATATTTT
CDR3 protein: CASSLIGQISGNTIYF

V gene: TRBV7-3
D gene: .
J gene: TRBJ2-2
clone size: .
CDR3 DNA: TGTGCCAGCAGCTTAACCTCAGGGTACGCCGGGGAGCCGTTTTTT
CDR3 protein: CASSLTSGYAGEPFF

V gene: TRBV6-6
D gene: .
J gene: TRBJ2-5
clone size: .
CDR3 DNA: TGTGCCAGCAGTTATCGAAGGGAGGAGGAGACCCAGTACTTC
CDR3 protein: CASSYRREEETQYF

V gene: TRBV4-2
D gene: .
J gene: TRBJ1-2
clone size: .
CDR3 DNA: TGTGCCAGCAGCCAAGATCCGAGGGAGGCCTATGGCTACACCTTC
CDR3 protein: CASSQDPREAYGYTF

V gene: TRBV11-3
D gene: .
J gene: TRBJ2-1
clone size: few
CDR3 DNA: TGTGCCAGCAGCTTAAGGGGACTTAACTACAATGAGCAGTTCTTC
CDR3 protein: CASSLRGLNYNEQFF

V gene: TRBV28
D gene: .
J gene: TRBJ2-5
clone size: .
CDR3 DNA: TGTGCCAGCAGTTTACCAGGGGAGGGGACCCAGTACTTC
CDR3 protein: CASSLPGEGTQYF

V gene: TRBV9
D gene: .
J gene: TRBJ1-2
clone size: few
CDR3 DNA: TGTGCCAGCAGCGTGGGCGAGCAGGGGAACCTCTATGGCTACACCTTC
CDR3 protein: CASSVGEQGNLYGYTF

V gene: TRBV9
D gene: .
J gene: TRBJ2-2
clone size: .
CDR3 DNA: TGTGCCAGCAGCGTACTCTCCGGTACGGGCACCGGGGAGCTGTTTTTT
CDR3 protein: CASSVLSGTGTGELFF

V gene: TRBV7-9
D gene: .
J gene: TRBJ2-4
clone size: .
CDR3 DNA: TGTGCCAGCAGCCCGATCGTCGGGGCCTCGACCAAAAACATTCAGTACTTC
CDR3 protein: CASSPIVGASTKNIQYF

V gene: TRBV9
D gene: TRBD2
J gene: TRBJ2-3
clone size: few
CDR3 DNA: TGTGCCAGCAGCGTATCCCCCCTGACTAGCGGAGCTAGCACAGATACGCAGTATTTT
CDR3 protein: CASSVSPLTSGASTDTQYF

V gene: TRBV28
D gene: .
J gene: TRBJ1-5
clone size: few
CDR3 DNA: TGTGCCAGCAGTTTCCAGGGGCCCCAGCATTTT
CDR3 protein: CASSFQGPQHF